These 6 T cell receptor beta chains were all obtained from the same sample, sequenced in a study of shared T cell receptors in the human thymus (dated by TCRdb to the early 2020s). Receptor libraries were prepared by the immunoSEQ multiplex PCR assay. In its TCRdb copy, this immuneACCESS table keeps in-frame sequences only and misses some clones. Where compared with another copy, unresolved V genes explain less than half of these, and the others have no known cause. Across this sample there are fewer than 700,000 clones, with roughly 90% seen only once. The ten largest make up around 0.01% of the sample. These same records also appear under a second study, on human thymus T cells.

Sequences were obtained from thymocytes. The receptors here all came from a boy under two years old with a congenital heart defect. Donor details come from another sample of the same person, matched by shared clones.

This rearrangement joins TRBV30 to TRBJ2-7, with 12 bases lining up with TRBD2. Germline V gene data show CDR1 as GTSNPN and CDR2 as SVGIG (reference sequence). CDR3 size: 15 residues. V trimming: 1 base; J trimming: 0 bases; junction bases outside the gene matches: 1. The CDR3 loop reads CAWSATSGSSYEQYF. The CDR3 DNA is TGTGCCTGGAGTGCGACTAGCGGGAGCTCCTACGAGCAGTACTTC.

The V gene is TRBV27, the J gene TRBJ1-2, with D maybe TRBD1 (6 bases). Germline CDR1 and CDR2: MNHEY and SMNVEV (reference sequence). The CDR3 has 13 residues. Trimming removed 6 bases from V and 6 bases from J, with 14 bases in between. The CDR3 loop reads CASSQQGYHGYTF. CDR3 DNA sequence: TGTGCCAGCAGCCAACAGGGCTACCATGGCTACACCTTC.

V usage is TRBV15 and J usage is TRBJ2-1; D call uncertain. The CDR3 is 13 amino acids. V shed 4 bases and J shed 8 bases, with 12 bases lying between them. Germline-derived CDR1 and CDR2 are LNHNV and YYDKDF (reference sequence). CDR3 coding DNA: TGTGCCACCAGCACTACTCTAGGCCATGAGCAGTTCTTC. Amino acids: CATSTTLGHEQFF.

The CDR3 here is CASSENPGQGPWRETQYF. The CDR3 DNA is TGTGCCAGCAGCGAAAACCCGGGACAGGGGCCCTGGCGAGAGACCCAGTACTTC. This sequence joins TRBV5-6 and TRBJ2-5; 10 bases match TRBD1. CDR3 size: 18 residues. V was pared by 4 bases and J by 4 bases, with 16 bases of the junction left unmatched. Germline lookup yields CDR1 SGHDT and CDR2 YYEEEE.

This chain's CDR3 is CASSDPRLGNEQFF. CDR3 DNA sequence: TGTGCCAGCAGTGATCCCCGACTGGGCAATGAGCAGTTCTTC. The chain employs TRBV25-1 and TRBJ2-1; D is unclear. The CDR3 spans 14 residues. The V end lost 3 bases, the J end lost 6 bases, and 12 bases lay between the germline ends. Germline V CDR1 and CDR2: MGHDK, SYGVNS.

The chain is built from TRBV29-1 and TRBJ1-1; perhaps TRBD1 as D (6 bases). Deletions cut 5 bases from V and 2 bases from J, with 12 bases between. Germline V gene sequence: CDR1 SQVTM, CDR2 ANQGSEA. This CDR3 has 13 amino acids. CDR3 in DNA: TGCAGCGTTCTTCCAGGGGAAAACACTGAAGCTTTCTTT. Amino acids: CSVLPGENTEAFF.